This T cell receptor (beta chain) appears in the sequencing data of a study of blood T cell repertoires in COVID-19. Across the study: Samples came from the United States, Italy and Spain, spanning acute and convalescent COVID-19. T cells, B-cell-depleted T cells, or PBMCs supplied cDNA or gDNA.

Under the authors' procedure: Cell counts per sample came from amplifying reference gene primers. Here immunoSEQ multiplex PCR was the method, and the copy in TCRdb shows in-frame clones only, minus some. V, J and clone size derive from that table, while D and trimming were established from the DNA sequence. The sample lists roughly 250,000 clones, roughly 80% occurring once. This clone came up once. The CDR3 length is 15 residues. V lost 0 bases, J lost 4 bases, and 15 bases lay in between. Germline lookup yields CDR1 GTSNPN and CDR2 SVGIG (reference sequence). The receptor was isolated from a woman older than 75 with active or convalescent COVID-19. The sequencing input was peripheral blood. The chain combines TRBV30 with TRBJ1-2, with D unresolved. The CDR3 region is CAWSVHSGGIYGYTF. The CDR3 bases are TGTGCCTGGAGTGTACATTCGGGCGGGATCTATGGCTACACCTTC.